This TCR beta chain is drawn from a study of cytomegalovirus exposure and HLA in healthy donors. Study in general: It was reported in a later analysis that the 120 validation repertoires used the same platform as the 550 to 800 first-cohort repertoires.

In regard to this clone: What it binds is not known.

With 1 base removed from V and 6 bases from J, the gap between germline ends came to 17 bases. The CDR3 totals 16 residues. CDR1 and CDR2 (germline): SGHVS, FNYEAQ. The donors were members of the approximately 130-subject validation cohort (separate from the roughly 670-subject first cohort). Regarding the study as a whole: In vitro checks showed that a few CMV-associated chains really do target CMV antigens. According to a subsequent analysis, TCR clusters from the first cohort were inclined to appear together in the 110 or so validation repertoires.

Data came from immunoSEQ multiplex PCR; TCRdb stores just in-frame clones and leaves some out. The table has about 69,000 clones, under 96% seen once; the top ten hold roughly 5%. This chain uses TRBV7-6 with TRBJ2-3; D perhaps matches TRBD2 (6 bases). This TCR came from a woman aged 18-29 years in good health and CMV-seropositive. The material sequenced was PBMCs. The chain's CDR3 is CASSLDPRGGADTQYF. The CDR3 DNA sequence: TGTGCCAGCAGCTTAGATCCACGCGGAGGGGCCGATACGCAGTATTTT.